This TCR beta chain derives from a study of neurological immune-mediated disorders (dated 2019 in TCRdb). Regarding the complete study: Using UMI-based sequencing, the study compared peripheral blood TCR-beta repertoires from patients with HTLV-I-associated myelopathy (HAM/TSP), patients with multiple sclerosis, and healthy controls. Longitudinal samples, technical triplicates and paired sorted CD4+ and CD8+ T-cell subsets, alongside PBMC samples, were included among the roughly 100 TCR-beta libraries. Technical triplicate libraries were sequenced so that the variability in frequency of each individual clone could be precisely calculated. The cohort included approximately 70 subjects: about 15 with HAM/TSP, about 34 with multiple sclerosis, and approximately 20 healthy controls.

Findings and caveats that apply to the study as a whole: Across subjects, expanded clones never shared an identical CDR3 amino acid sequence, which suggests that the TCR-beta repertoires in every group were private. The highest TCR clonal expansion was observed in HAM/TSP patients, whereas the lowest was observed in MS patients, even when compared with healthy controls.

From the cysteine through the phenylalanine, the CDR3 covers 12 amino acids. Here the CDR3 DNA is all that survives: 36 bases in frame from base 1. CDR1 SGHKS and CDR2 YYEKEE were looked up in the germline V gene (reference sequence). This specimen's time point label, per the study, means: technical triplicate 3. TCR libraries for sorted subsets were made from 1 million sorted CD4+ or CD8+ T cells. Peripheral blood was subjected to Ficoll-Hypaque density gradient centrifugation to isolate PBMCs, which were then cryopreserved in liquid nitrogen. Paired sorted CD4+ and CD8+ subsets came from healthy controls, HAM/TSP patients and MS patients. cDNA was synthesized by template-switch 5'RACE using a primer carrying a 10-nucleotide random unique molecular identifier by which each TCR transcript was tagged. Every sequencing run covered 15-18 subjects and yielded more than 170 million TCR-beta sequences. The RNeasy kit was used to extract total RNA. The KAPA Real-time Library Amplification kit was used to amplify TCR-beta VDJ regions with primers targeting the TCR constant region and the 5'RACE anchor. A first PCR added sample indexes and Illumina adaptors, after which a second PCR increased the library yield. After Ampure bead purification, the TCR product of roughly 650 bp was size-selected on a 2% E-gel SizeSelection system. Library quality was checked on a Bioanalyzer, concentration was measured with Qubit, and libraries were quantified with the Kapa Library Quantification kit before pooling. Paired-end 2 x 150 bp sequencing of the libraries was performed on an Illumina HiSeq 2500. To increase sequence diversity, about 25-31% phiX was spiked into each library pool. In the original analysis: Quality-filtered reads were processed with the UMI-based MiGEC pipeline, and over 80% of raw TCR sequences were removed by the MiGEC pipeline during error correction. IMGT germline references were used for aligning VDJ genes, and each clonotype was defined as a unique CDR3 amino acid sequence together with its V-J genes. VDJtools evaluated clonal expansion, Shannon diversity and CDR3 relatedness (CalcPairwiseDistances, ClusterSamples); CLCbio workbench built phylogenetic trees. Expanded clones were defined as having at least 8 unique UMIs, based on coefficient-of-variation modelling across technical triplicates. Clones were called with MiXCR by TCRdb after fastp trimmed the public reads at Q25, and only in-frame beta chains were retained. Rows matching on CDR3 protein sequence are summarized as one entry with the most common DNA and genes. The V and J calls, along with clone size, are taken from TCRdb and not from the paper's own processing. The sample data list some 30,000 distinct CDR3 sequences, and around 17% of these were observed just once. The ten largest clones represent around 5% of the sample.

About this clonotype: Its antigen remains unidentified. One end of the junction varies from germline; a read error may be responsible.

The sequence links TRBV5-5 to TRBJ2-7, with no confident D gene call. The clonotype originates from a female donor with HTLV-1-associated myelopathy (HAM/TSP). The sample taken for sequencing was CD4+ T cells from blood. The CDR3 protein is CASSPDNYEQYF. The sequenced DNA: TGTGCCAGCAGCCCAGACAACTACGAACAGTACTTC.